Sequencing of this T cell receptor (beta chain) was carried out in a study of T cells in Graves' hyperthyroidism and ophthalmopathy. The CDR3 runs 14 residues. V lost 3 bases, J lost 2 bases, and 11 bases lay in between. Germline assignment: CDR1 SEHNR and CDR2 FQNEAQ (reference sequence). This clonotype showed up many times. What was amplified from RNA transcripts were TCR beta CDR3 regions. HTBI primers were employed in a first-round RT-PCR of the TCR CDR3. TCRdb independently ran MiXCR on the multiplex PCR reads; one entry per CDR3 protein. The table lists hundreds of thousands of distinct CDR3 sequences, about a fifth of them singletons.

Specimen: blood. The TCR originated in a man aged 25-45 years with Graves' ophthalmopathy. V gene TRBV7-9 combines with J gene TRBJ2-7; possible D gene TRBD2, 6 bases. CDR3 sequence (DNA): TGTGCCAGCAGCTTGGGCGGGGAGACCTACGAGCAGTACTTC. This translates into CASSLGGETYEQYF. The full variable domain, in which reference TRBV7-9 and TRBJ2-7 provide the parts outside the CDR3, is DTGVSQNPRHKITKRGQNVTFRCDPISEHNRLYWYRQTLGQGPEFLTYFQNEAQLEKSRLLSDRFSAERPKGSFSTLEIQRTEQGDSAMYLCASSLGGETYEQYFGPGTRLTVT.